This TCR beta chain was found in a study of tumor and adjacent non-tumor tissue in lung cancer (dated by TCRdb to the late 2010s). Concerning the study at large: Of the cohort, eleven to twelve patients had adenocarcinoma, 2 had squamous cell carcinoma and 1 had small cell lung cancer. Ages among the roughly 15 patients ranged from about 31 to 80 years, there were around 10 men and 5 women, and disease was at TNM stage I to III. In total, sequencing yielded 95 million to 150 million productive TCRbeta reads, which works out to an average of roughly 4.2 million reads per sample. The study compared bulk TCRbeta repertoires from lung tumor tissue and matched distant non-tumor lung tissue of roughly 14 lung cancer patients. For each patient, one tumor sample and one normal lung sample were taken, giving thirty paired specimens that underwent TCRbeta CDR3 sequencing. The full study reports these points: TCR diversity was significantly higher in younger patients, and higher tumor TCR diversity was associated with shorter overall and disease-free survival. In normal lung, the top 100 clones accounted for a significantly larger cumulative share of the repertoire than in tumor tissue. Tumor tissue showed significantly greater TCR diversity (inverse Simpson) than normal lung tissue (around 450 vs 150, P = 0.0075, Mann-Whitney U test). The methods do not name the sequencing platform or mention unique molecular identifiers. Only about 16 patients were included in the cohort, and the need for larger samples and more detailed clinical data was noted by the authors. Because peripheral blood was not sequenced, blood TCRbeta repertoires in the lung cancer patients of the study were not examined.

The library relied on multiplex PCR. The run used an Illumina HiSeq 2500. TCRbeta libraries were constructed through three rounds of nested PCR with primers (Table S4) according to protocols modified from ARM-PCR. Before sequencing, PCR products of 200-500 bp were cut from the gel and purified using the QIAquick gel extraction kit. The authors' analysis ran thus. Trimmomatic was used to clean the reads, FLASH merged the cleaned reads into complete CDR3 sequences, and MiTCR assigned the sequences to V(D)J germline segments. VDJtools was used to compute clonal diversity as the inverse Simpson's index. A read counted as productive if the sequence was in-frame and lacked a premature stop codon. TCRdb reworked the public reads: Q25 trimming with fastp, MiXCR clone assembly, productive beta chains retained. Each record represents a unique CDR3 protein, reported with the most common genes and DNA among its rows. TCRdb's processing, not the authors', yielded these V and J calls. The sample table records 60,000 to 90,000 distinct CDR3 sequences; under 80% of these occur just once. The ten largest clones add up to approximately 12% of the sample.

RNA was isolated from bulk, unsorted tissue, and RNA quality was assessed with a NanoDrop ND-1000 and an Agilent 2100. Donors were newly diagnosed lung cancer patients admitted for thoracic surgery in China between August and November 2014, without prior chemotherapy. Anyone who had undergone radiotherapy or chemotherapy before, or who had another cancer at the same time, was left out of the study. Surgical tissue pieces of about 1-2.1 cm3 were preserved in RNAlater solution and were kept at -80 degrees C until use. Per the germline V gene (reference sequence), DFQATT is the CDR1 and SNEGSKA is the CDR2. The CDR3 is made up of 12 amino acids, end residues included. Solely the CDR3 DNA is kept, with 36 bases framed from the first base. This clonotype has a single count. The target of this receptor is not known. This CDR3 is missing its conserved last phenylalanine or tryptophan, likely due to a read error.

This clonotype was sampled from a woman aged 45 to 65 with non-small cell lung cancer. Sequencing was done on a sample of lung tumor tissue. The rearrangement combines TRBV20-1 with TRBJ2-3; the D gene cannot be named for sure. The nucleotide sequence reads as follows: TGCAGTGCTCGTTGGGTGGCAGATATGCAGTATTCT. Translation gives CSARWVADMQYS.